The 9 T cell receptor beta chains presented below share a single source sample, sequenced in a study of blood T cells in healthy people across ages. With a J-beta primer mix and a sample-barcoded 5' primer, a second PCR ran about 7 to 12 cycles. TCRdb reprocessed the 5' RACE reads via MiXCR and lists one record per CDR3 protein. The data show hundreds of thousands of distinct CDR3 sequences, approximately 29% seen once. The source material was blood. The receptors originated from an elderly woman in good health.

The V call is TRBV4-2, the J call TRBJ2-1, with 7 bases matching TRBD2. Germline V gene sequence: CDR1 LGHNA, CDR2 YNFKEQ. After removal of 0 bases from V and 9 bases from J, the junction contained 8 bases not matched to a gene. The CDR3 length is 15 residues. The CDR3 DNA follows: TGTGCCAGCAGCCAAGATGGGCGACTAGCTCCTGAGCAGTTCTTC. Encoded protein: CASSQDGRLAPEQFF.

V is TRBV6-5 and J is TRBJ1-5; TRBD1 agrees at 8 bases. This CDR3 has 17 amino acids. Losses at the gene ends were 6 bases for V and 2 bases for J; bases not matched to a gene: 12. In germline, CDR1 is MNHEY, CDR2 SVGAGI. In DNA, the CDR3 is TGTGCCAGCAGATTAGGGACAGGACCTTTTGGCAATCAGCCCCAGCATTTT. It translates to CASRLGTGPFGNQPQHF.

This clonotype was seen many times. The V and J genes are TRBV4-3 and TRBJ1-2; perhaps TRBD1 as D (6 bases). With 0 bases removed from V and 4 bases from J, the gap between germline ends came to 18 bases. The CDR3 length is 17 residues. Germline values: CDR1 LGHNA, CDR2 YSLEER. This CDR3 is CASSQDSQGQGGYGYTF. CDR3 DNA: TGCGCCAGCAGCCAAGATTCCCAGGGGCAGGGAGGCTATGGCTACACCTTC.

This clonotype has ten or more counts. The chain has TRBV5-1 and TRBJ2-5; D tentatively fits TRBD1 or TRBD2 (5 bases each). Trimming cost V 0 bases and J 2 bases, with 8 bases left between them. Germline lookup yields CDR1 SGHRS and CDR2 YFSETQ. The CDR3 runs to 14 residues. This chain's CDR3 is CASSLAGRQETQYF. Here the CDR3 DNA reads TGCGCCAGCAGCTTGGCGGGACGTCAAGAGACCCAGTACTTC.

This clonotype was observed a handful of times. The CDR3 reads CASSLRGTNTEAFF. The CDR3 region has the DNA TGTGCCAGCAGCTTGCGAGGGACGAACACTGAAGCTTTCTTT. This chain uses TRBV7-9 with TRBJ1-1; D is perhaps TRBD1 (5 bases). The CDR3 totals 14 residues. Trimming pared 3 bases from V and 1 base from J, leaving 9 bases between. CDR1 and CDR2 from the germline V gene are SEHNR and FQNEAQ (reference sequence).

The chain joins TRBV4-1 to TRBJ1-6; possible D gene TRBD1, 5 bases. V was clipped by 0 bases and J by 10 bases, with 16 bases between them. Germline assignment: CDR1 MGHRA and CDR2 YSYEKL. This CDR3 comprises 16 residues. As DNA, the CDR3 is TGCGCCAGCAGCCAAGATTCTTCGGGACGGCGGTCACCCCTCCACTTT. This codes for CASSQDSSGRRSPLHF.

This clonotype was observed many times. V gene TRBV7-3 combines with J gene TRBJ2-1, with 8 nucleotides matching TRBD2. The V segment lost 1 base and the J segment 8 bases; nucleotides outside the gene matches: 13. There are 17 residues in the CDR3. Germline values: CDR1 SGHTA, CDR2 FQGTGA. CDR3 sequence (DNA): TGTGCCAGCAGCTTAATGCCCTCGGGGGGGAACCTCCATGAGCAGTTCTTC. The encoded protein is CASSLMPSGGNLHEQFF.

This clonotype was observed many times. The J gene is TRBJ2-6, the V gene TRBV6-5; tentative D call: TRBD1 (5 bases). Per germline, CDR1 MNHEY and CDR2 SVGAGI. The CDR3 runs 15 residues. The V and J ends lost 5 bases and 2 bases respectively, with 10 bases between them. The CDR3 bases are TGTGCCAGCAGTGTTACAGGAGCTGGGGCCAACGTCCTGACTTTC. Translated, it gives CASSVTGAGANVLTF.

This clonotype was recorded many times. The chain carries TRBV9 and TRBJ2-1; TRBD1 aligns across 12 bases. V lost 6 bases, J lost 7 bases, and 5 bases stayed unmatched. The length of the CDR3 is 14 residues. The germline CDR1 and CDR2 sequences are SGDLS and YYNGEE. In DNA form, the CDR3 reads TGTGCCAGCACCCTGGGACAGGGGGCGAATGAGCAGTTCTTC. Translating gives CASTLGQGANEQFF.